These 5 T cell receptor beta chains came from one sample sequenced in a study of T-cell memory formation after mild COVID-19. TCRdb re-called the 5' RACE reads with MiXCR, one entry per CDR3 protein. The table has roughly 350,000 distinct CDR3 sequences, approximately 13% seen once. Sequencing was performed on PBMCs or a T cell subset sorted from them (not recorded which). Receptors were obtained from a man between 18 and 35 years old who had mild COVID-19 (a few samples of this study predate the infection). Cell type and time point are not known.

This clonotype was seen more than once but under ten times. The gene calls are TRBV7-2 and TRBJ1-1; 10 bases agree with TRBD1. The CDR3 totals 13 residues. CDR1 and CDR2 (germline): SGHTA, FQGNSA. The junction had 8 bases not matched to a gene; V was cut back by 5 bases and J by 11 bases. The CDR3 spells CASSRDRGGGAFF. CDR3 coding DNA: TGTGCCAGCAGCCGGGACAGGGGCGGAGGGGCTTTCTTT.

Only a few counts were recorded for this clonotype. The gene calls are TRBV5-1 and TRBJ1-1; 7 nucleotides align to TRBD1. The CDR3 is 15 residues long. Per the germline V gene, CDR1 is SGHRS and CDR2 is YFSETQ. V lost 0 bases to trimming and J lost 7 bases; unmatched junction nucleotides: 9. DNA for the CDR3: TGCGCCAGCAGCTTGGAGGGACAGTGGACAGATGAAGCTTTCTTT. It is translated as CASSLEGQWTDEAFF. The whole variable domain, remainder taken from reference TRBV5-1 and TRBJ1-1, is KAGVTQTPRYLIKTRGQQVTLSCSPISGHRSVSWYQQTPGQGLQFLFEYFSETQRNKGNFPGRFSGRQFSNSRSEMNVSTLELGDSALYLCASSLEGQWTDEAFFGQGTRLTVV.

This clonotype came up a few times. The rearrangement links TRBV12-3 or TRBV12-4 to TRBJ2-4; D unclear. The ends were cut back, 6 bases at V and 5 bases at J, with 11 bases in the middle. The CDR3 extends over 13 amino acids. The CDR3 sequence: CASRPTGENIQYF. The CDR3 DNA reads TGTGCCAGCAGGCCGACGGGTGAAAACATTCAGTACTTC.

This clonotype occurred many times. The gene calls are TRBV7-6 and TRBJ2-5; weak D call: TRBD2 (5 bases). V lost 7 bases, J lost 4 bases, and 16 bases lay in between. Germline V gives CDR1 SGHVS, CDR2 FNYEAQ. This CDR3 has 14 amino acids. CDR3 sequence: CASTPSRARETQYF. The CDR3 nucleotides are TGTGCCAGCACCCCTAGCCGGGCCCGAGAGACCCAGTACTTC.

The V gene is TRBV7-6, the J gene TRBJ2-7, with TRBD2 matching over 8 bases. This CDR3 comprises 15 residues. Trimming at V came to 0 bases and at J to 6 bases, leaving 7 bases not matched to a gene. In germline, CDR1 is SGHVS, CDR2 FNYEAQ. CDR3 loop: CASSLAGGLASEQYF. The DNA for the CDR3 is TGTGCCAGCAGCTTAGCTGGAGGACTAGCAAGCGAGCAGTACTTC. Together with reference TRBV7-6 and TRBJ2-7, the CDR3 gives the full variable domain: GAGVSQSPRYKVTKRGQDVALRCDPISGHVSLYWYRQALGQGPEFLTYFNYEAQQDKSGLPNDRFSAERPEGSISTLTIQRTEQRDSAMYRCASSLAGGLASEQYFGPGTRLTVT.